Included here is one T cell receptor (beta chain) sequence, with context. Its target is not known. The sample is drawn from a study of cytomegalovirus exposure and HLA in healthy donors. Findings of the study overall: Published work reported that the classifier diagnosed cytomegalovirus status with high specificity and sensitivity. Immune exposure information comprised only CMV serostatus.

13 Jbeta primers and 60 Vbeta primers were used for the PCR. Here immunoSEQ multiplex PCR was the method, and the copy in TCRdb shows in-frame clones only, minus some. This table has just over 150,000 clones, approximately 81% appearing once. The sequence was collected from a woman aged 18-29 years in good health and CMV-seronegative. The material sequenced was PBMCs.

CDR3 coding DNA: TGTGCCAGCAGTTTCAGACGGACACGAGAGGTGAACACTGAAGCTTTCTTT. This translates into CASSFRRTREVNTEAFF. The rearrangement links TRBV28 to TRBJ1-1; D is perhaps TRBD1 (5 bases). CDR1 MDHEN and CDR2 SYDVKM come from the germline V gene. This CDR3 comprises 17 residues. V gave up 3 bases and J gave up 0 bases, with 17 bases separating them.